What follows describes a single T cell receptor (beta chain). The data originate from a study of blood T cell repertoires in COVID-19. This table comes from immunoSEQ multiplex PCR, and its TCRdb copy is limited to in-frame clones, with some not included. Of roughly 220,000 clones listed, 70% to 85% are singletons. The sequenced material came from PBMCs or T cells enriched from blood (not recorded which). The sequence was obtained from a man aged 35-49 years who had recovered from COVID-19.

CDR3 coding DNA: TGCGCCAGCAGTACGGGACTAGCGGGAATAGGGGGATACGAGCAGTACTTC. Translating gives CASSTGLAGIGGYEQYF. The chain uses TRBV5-1 and TRBJ2-7; 13 bases are shared with TRBD2. The trim removed 5 bases at V and 4 bases at J, leaving 12 bases unmatched. This CDR3 contains 17 residues. Germline CDR1 reads SGHRS; CDR2 reads YFSETQ.